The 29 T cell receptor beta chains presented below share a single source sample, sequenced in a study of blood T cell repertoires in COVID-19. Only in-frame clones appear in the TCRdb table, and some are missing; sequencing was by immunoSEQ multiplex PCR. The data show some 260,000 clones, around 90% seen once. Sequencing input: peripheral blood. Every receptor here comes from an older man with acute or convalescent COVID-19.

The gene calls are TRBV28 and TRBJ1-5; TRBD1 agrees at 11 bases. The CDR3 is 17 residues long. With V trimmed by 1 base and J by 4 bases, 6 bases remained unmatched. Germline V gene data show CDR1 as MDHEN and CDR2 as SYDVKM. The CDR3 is CASSLSGQGVMNQPQHF. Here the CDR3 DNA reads TGTGCCAGCAGTTTATCGGGACAGGGGGTGATGAATCAGCCCCAGCATTTT.

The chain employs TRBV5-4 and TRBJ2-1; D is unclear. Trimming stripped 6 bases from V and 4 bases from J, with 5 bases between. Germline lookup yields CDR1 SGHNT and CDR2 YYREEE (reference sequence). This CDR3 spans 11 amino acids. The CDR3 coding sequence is TGTGCCAGCACCCTATACAATGAGCAGTTCTTC. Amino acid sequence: CASTLYNEQFF.

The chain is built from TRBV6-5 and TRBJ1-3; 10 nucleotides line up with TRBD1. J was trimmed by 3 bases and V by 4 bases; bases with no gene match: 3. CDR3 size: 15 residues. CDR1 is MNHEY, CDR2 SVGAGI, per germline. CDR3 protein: CASSSGTGVGNTIYF. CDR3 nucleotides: TGTGCCAGCAGTTCCGGGACAGGGGTTGGAAACACCATATATTTT.

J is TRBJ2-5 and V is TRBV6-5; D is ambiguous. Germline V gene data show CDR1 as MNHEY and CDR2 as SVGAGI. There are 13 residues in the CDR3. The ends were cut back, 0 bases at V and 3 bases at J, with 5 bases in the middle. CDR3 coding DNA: TGTGCCAGCAGTTACTCGTACAAAGAGACCCAGTACTTC. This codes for CASSYSYKETQYF.

The CDR3 nucleotides are TGTGCCAGCTCACCAGAGAACCGCGGGGAGACCCAGTACTTC. Its translation: CASSPENRGETQYF. The chain carries TRBV18 and TRBJ2-5; D possibly corresponds to TRBD2 (5 bases). Germline CDR1 KGHSH, CDR2 LQKENI. Trimming took off 2 bases at V and 5 bases at J, with 12 bases between the two ends. The CDR3 sequence is 14 residues long.

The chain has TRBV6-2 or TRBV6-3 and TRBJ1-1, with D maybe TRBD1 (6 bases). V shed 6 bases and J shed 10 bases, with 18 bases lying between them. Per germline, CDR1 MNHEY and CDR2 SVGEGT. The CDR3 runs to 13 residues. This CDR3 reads CASSLDTGQPAFF. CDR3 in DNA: TGTGCCAGCAGCTTAGACACGGGACAACCAGCTTTCTTT.

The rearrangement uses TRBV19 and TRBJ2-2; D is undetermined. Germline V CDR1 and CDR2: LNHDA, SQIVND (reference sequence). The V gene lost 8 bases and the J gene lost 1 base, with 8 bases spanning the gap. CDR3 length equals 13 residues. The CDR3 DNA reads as TGTGCCAGTCCCTCGGTGAACACCGGGGAGCTGTTTTTT. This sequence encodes CASPSVNTGELFF.

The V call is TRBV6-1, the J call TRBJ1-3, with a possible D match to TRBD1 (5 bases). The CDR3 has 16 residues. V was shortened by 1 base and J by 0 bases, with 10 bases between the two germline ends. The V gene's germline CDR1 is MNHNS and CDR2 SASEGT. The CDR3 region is CASSEGRGFSGNTIYF. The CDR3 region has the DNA TGTGCCAGCAGTGAAGGTCGGGGGTTCTCTGGAAACACCATATATTTT.

Written as DNA, the CDR3 is TGTGCCAGCGCTCGGACAGCCTACGAGCAGTACTTC. The encoded protein is CASARTAYEQYF. This sequence joins TRBV2 and TRBJ2-7; tentatively, D is TRBD1 (6 bases). The V gene's germline CDR1 is SNHLY and CDR2 FYNNEI. The germline V and J ends were trimmed by 8 bases and 2 bases, with 10 bases remaining between them. The CDR3 spans 12 residues.

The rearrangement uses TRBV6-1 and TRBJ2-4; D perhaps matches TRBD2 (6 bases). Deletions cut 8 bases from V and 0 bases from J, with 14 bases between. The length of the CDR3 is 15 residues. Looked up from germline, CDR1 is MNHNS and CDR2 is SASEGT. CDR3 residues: CASREAGLAKNIQYF. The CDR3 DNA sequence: TGTGCCAGCCGGGAAGCGGGCCTAGCCAAAAACATTCAGTACTTC.

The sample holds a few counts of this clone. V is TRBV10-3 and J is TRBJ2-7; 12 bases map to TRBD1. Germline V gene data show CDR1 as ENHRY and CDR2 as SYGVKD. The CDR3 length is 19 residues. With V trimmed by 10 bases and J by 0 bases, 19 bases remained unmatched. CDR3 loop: CATKAVGTGGPWSSYEQYF. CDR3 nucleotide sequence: TGTGCCACCAAAGCGGTAGGGACAGGGGGCCCGTGGAGCTCCTACGAGCAGTACTTC.

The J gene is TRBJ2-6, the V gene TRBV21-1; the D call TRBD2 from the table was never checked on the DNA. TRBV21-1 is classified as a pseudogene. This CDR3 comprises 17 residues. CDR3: CASLGAIRLSGANVLTF. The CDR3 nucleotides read TGTGCCAGCTTAGGCGCGATTCGACTCTCTGGGGCCAACGTCCTGACTTTC.

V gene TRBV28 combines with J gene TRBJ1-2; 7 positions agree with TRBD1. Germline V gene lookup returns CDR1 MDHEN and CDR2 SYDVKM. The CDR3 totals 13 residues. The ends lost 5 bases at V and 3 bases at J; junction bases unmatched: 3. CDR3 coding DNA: TGTGCCAGCAGTCGGGACAGCCACTATGGCTACACCTTC. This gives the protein CASSRDSHYGYTF.

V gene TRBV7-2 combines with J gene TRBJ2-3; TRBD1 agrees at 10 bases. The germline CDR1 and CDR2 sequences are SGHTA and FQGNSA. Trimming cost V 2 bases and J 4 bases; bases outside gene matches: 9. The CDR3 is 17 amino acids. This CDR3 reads CASSLTPDRGTSDTQYF. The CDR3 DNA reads TGTGCCAGCAGCTTAACCCCGGACAGGGGGACTTCAGATACGCAGTATTTT.

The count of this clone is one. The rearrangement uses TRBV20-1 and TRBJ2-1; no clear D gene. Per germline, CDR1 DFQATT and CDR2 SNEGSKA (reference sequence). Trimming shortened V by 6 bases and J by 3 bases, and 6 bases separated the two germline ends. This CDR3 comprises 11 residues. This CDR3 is CSADSYNEQFF. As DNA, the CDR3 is TGCAGTGCCGATAGCTACAATGAGCAGTTCTTC.

The CDR3 DNA reads TGTGCCAGCAGCTTAGGATGGCGGGGGACCTACGAGCAGTACTTC. Translation gives CASSLGWRGTYEQYF. The chain employs TRBV7-2 and TRBJ2-7; TRBD2 matches at 7 bases. Germline loops: CDR1 SGHTA, CDR2 FQGNSA. CDR3 length equals 15 residues. V trimming: 1 base; J trimming: 2 bases; junction bases outside the gene matches: 5. The variable domain in full, with the rest retrieved from reference TRBV7-2 and TRBJ2-7, is GAGVSQSPSNKVTEKGKDVELRCDPISGHTALYWYRQSLGQGLEFLIYFQGNSAPDKSGLPSDRFSAERTGGSVSTLTIQRTQQEDSAVYLCASSLGWRGTYEQYFGPGTRLTVT.

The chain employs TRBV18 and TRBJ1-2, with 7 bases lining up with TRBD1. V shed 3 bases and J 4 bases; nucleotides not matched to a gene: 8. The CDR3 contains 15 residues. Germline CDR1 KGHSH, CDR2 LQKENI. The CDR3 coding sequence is TGTGCCAGCTCACCGAGGGACAGCCTTTTCTATGGCTACACCTTC. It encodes CASSPRDSLFYGYTF.

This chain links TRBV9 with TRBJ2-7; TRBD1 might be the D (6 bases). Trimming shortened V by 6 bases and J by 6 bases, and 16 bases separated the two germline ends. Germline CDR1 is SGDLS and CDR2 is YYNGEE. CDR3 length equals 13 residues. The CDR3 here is CASNIGRGGEQYF. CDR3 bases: TGTGCCAGCAACATAGGACGAGGGGGCGAGCAGTACTTC.

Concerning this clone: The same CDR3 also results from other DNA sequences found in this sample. The CDR3 region is CASSLGGGNQPQHF. Here the CDR3 DNA reads TGTGCCAGCAGCTTGGGGGGAGGAAATCAGCCCCAGCATTTT. The V and J genes are TRBV7-2 and TRBJ1-5, with D perhaps matching TRBD1 (5 bases). Looked up from germline, CDR1 is SGHTA and CDR2 is FQGNSA. The CDR3 has 14 amino acids. Trimming cost V 3 bases and J 4 bases, with 10 bases left between them.

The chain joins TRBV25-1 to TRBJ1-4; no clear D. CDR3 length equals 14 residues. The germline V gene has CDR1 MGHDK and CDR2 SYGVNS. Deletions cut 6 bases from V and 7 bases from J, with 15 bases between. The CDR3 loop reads CASRRHGEGEKLFF. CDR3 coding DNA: TGTGCCAGCAGACGACACGGCGAGGGTGAAAAACTGTTTTTT.

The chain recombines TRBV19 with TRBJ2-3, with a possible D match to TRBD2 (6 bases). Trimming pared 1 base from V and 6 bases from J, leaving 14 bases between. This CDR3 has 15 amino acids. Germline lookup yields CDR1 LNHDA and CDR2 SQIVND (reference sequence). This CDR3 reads CASSIVGGGRDTQYF. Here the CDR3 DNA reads TGTGCCAGTAGTATAGTCGGGGGAGGAAGGGATACGCAGTATTTT.

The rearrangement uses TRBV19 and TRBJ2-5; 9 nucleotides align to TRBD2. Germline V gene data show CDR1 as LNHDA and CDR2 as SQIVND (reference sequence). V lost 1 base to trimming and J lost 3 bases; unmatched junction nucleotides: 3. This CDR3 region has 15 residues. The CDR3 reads CASSIVSSGKETQYF. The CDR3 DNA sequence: TGTGCCAGTAGTATAGTGTCTAGCGGGAAAGAGACCCAGTACTTC. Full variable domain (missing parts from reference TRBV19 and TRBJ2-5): DGGITQSPKYLFRKEGQNVTLSCEQNLNHDAMYWYRQDPGQGLRLIYYSQIVNDFQKGDIAEGYSVSREKKESFPLTVTSAQKNPTAFYLCASSIVSSGKETQYFGPGTRLLVL.

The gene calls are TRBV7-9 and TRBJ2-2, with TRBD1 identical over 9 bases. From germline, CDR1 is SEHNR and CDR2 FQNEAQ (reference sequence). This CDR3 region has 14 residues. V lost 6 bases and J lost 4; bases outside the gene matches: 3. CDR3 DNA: TGTGCCAGCAGTGGGACAGGGCGCACCGGGGAGCTGTTTTTT. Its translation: CASSGTGRTGELFF. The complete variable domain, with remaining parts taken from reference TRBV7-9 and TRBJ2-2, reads DTGVSQNPRHKITKRGQNVTFRCDPISEHNRLYWYRQTLGQGPEFLTYFQNEAQLEKSRLLSDRFSAERPKGSFSTLEIQRTEQGDSAMYLCASSGTGRTGELFFGEGSRLTVL.

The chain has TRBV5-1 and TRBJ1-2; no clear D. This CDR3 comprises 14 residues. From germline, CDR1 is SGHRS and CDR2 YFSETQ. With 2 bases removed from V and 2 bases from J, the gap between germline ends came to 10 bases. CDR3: CASSFASDNYGYTF. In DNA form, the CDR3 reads TGCGCCAGCAGCTTCGCCAGCGACAACTATGGCTACACCTTC.

As DNA, the CDR3 is TGTGCGCCATCCCGGGACAGGCGACATAATGGCTACACCTTC. Its protein product is CAPSRDRRHNGYTF. The V call is TRBV21-1, the J call TRBJ1-2; TRBD1 was called by the table and not checked on the DNA. TRBV21-1 is termed a pseudogene. This CDR3 is built from 14 residues.

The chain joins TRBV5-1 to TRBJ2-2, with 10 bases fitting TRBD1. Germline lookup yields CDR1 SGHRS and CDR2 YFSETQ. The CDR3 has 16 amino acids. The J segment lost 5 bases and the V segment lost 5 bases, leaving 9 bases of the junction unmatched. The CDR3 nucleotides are TGCGCCAGCAGTTCTGACGGGACAGGGGTAACCGGGGAGCTGTTTTTT. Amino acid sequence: CASSSDGTGVTGELFF.

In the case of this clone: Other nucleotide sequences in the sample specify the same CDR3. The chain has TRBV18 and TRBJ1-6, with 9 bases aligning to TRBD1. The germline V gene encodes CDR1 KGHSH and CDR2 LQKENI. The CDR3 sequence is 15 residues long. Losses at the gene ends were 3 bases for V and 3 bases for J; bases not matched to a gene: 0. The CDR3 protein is CASSPGQGYNSPLHF. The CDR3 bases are TGTGCCAGCTCACCGGGACAGGGCTATAATTCACCCCTCCACTTT.

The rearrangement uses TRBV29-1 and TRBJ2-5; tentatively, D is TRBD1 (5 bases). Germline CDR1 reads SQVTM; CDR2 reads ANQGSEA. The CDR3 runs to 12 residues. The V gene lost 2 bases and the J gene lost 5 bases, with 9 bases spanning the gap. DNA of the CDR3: TGCAGCGTTGAACCAGGGATGGAGACCCAGTACTTC. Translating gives CSVEPGMETQYF.

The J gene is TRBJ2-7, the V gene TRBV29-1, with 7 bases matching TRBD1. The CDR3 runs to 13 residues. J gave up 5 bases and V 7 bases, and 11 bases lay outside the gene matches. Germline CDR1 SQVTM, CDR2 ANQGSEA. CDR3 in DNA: TGCAGCGGCCGGGACAGTCTTGCCCACGAGCAGTACTTC. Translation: CSGRDSLAHEQYF.